The clone carrying this T cell receptor (beta chain) was detected a few times. Its antigen is not known. The CDR3 consists of 17 residues. The V end was cut by 0 bases, the J end by 1 base, with 15 bases between. Germline V lookup: CDR1 MGHRA, CDR2 YSYEKL. Profiled with immunoSEQ multiplex PCR; TCRdb holds only in-frame clones, not every one. Of 63,000 or so clones in the sample, roughly 80% are singletons; the top ten hold 0.8% to 1.1%. The record originates from a study of OX40 agonist ivuxolimab in advanced cancers. Study overall: Dose-escalation patients were diagnosed with hepatocellular carcinoma, melanoma, renal cell cancer or head and neck cancer.

Findings and limits, study-wide: CD4+ and CD8+ blood T cells expanded clonally by week 6 at 0.1 to 3.0 mg/kg.

This sample comprised CD4+ or CD8+ T cells sorted from blood, obtained in a trial of the OX40 agonist ivuxolimab. This clonotype was sampled from an adult with an advanced solid tumor such as melanoma, head and neck, liver or kidney cancer. This chain links TRBV4-1 with TRBJ2-5; D gene uncertain. CDR3 in DNA: TGCGCCAGCAGCCAAGATGGCATTCCCAAACCCCAAGAGACCCAGTACTTC. This codes for CASSQDGIPKPQETQYF.